This paragraph reports one TCR beta chain. Its target is unknown. Participants comprised healthy donors of bone marrow. This specimen belongs to a study of cytomegalovirus exposure and HLA in healthy donors. Primers: 60 Vbeta forward and 13 Jbeta reverse. Method: immunoSEQ multiplex PCR; TCRdb's copy keeps in-frame clones and lacks some. Here the sample spans 120,000 or so clones, 75% to 85% being singletons. Study results and limitations: It was 150 to 200 TCR beta chains that were listed as cytomegalovirus-associated. Accurate prediction of HLA-A and HLA-B alleles (for most subjects) was reportedly achieved from TCR beta sequences.

The CDR3 extends over 16 amino acids. The junction had 11 bases not matched to a gene; V was cut back by 1 base and J by 8 bases. Germline CDR1 reads SGHTA; CDR2 reads FQGTGA. Material: PBMCs. The receptor's source is a man aged 35-49 years in good health and CMV-seronegative. This sequence joins TRBV7-3 and TRBJ2-1, with 7 bases aligning to TRBD1. The CDR3 loop reads CASSLKGADRFDEQFF. The CDR3 DNA sequence: TGTGCCAGCAGCTTAAAGGGGGCAGATAGGTTTGATGAGCAGTTCTTC.